This T cell receptor (beta chain) came from a study of early T cells in non-severe SARS-CoV-2 infection (TCRdb year 2021). With regard to the full study: Because TCR sequencing was done on bulk RNA from unsorted whole blood, the alpha and beta chains could not be paired. Overall results and qualifications from the work: VDJdb matching was skewed toward anti-spike CD8 responses and likely underestimated virus-specific expansions by missing private and CD4 specificities.

The library was built by means of 5' RACE. Sequencing instrument: NextSeq 500. Unique molecular identifiers were attached to individual cDNA molecules in the TCR library protocol so that sequencing error and PCR bias could be corrected. Both TCR alpha and beta chains were sequenced, and tight co-correlation was observed between alpha and beta sequence abundances in each sample. The authors' analysis ran thus. V gene, J gene and CDR3 annotation of TCR sequences was performed with Decombinator V4. Expanded TCRs were defined as changing significantly between any two time points under a Poisson model with p below 0.0001. Abundances of TCRs were expressed as counts per million after normalisation to the total number of TCRs sequenced in each sample. A search of VDJdb, accessed on 1 November 2021, was run for TCRs annotated to CMV, EBV and SARS-CoV-2, with TCRs annotated for multiple antigens excluded. In TCRdb, the public reads were trimmed at Q25 with fastp and aligned with MiXCR, with productive beta chains retained. All rows with the same CDR3 protein become a single entry with the most common DNA and genes. TCRdb assigned the V and J calls; the authors' analysis was not used. Here the sample has about 35,000 distinct CDR3 sequences; 5% to 5.5% occur a single time. The ten largest clones take up about 5.5% of the sample.

The sample holds many counts of this clonotype. Its recognized antigen is unknown. Qualities for individual bases were not recorded, and no much larger clone is one base off. A case-control design nested within a healthcare worker cohort in London, UK, was used, with weekly nasopharyngeal swab PCR tests and blood sampling performed. Healthcare workers were recruited during the week of the UK lockdown, between 23 and 31 March 2020, and followed weekly for up to about 15 weeks. This TCR was sampled from an adult who was a healthcare worker with PCR-confirmed SARS-CoV-2 infection or an uninfected control (not recorded which). The sample here was whole blood, taken at baseline.

The CDR3 region reads CASSGAAVDEQYV. The DNA sequence is given as TGCGCCAGCAGCGGCGCGGCTGTCGACGAGCAGTACGTC. The sequence joins TRBV10-2 to TRBJ2-7; the D segment cannot be called with confidence. From the cysteine up to the valine, the CDR3 has a length of 13 residues. Here the CDR3 DNA is all that survives: 39 bases in frame from base 1. Sequences WSHSY (CDR1) and SAAADI (CDR2) are obtained from the germline V gene. The trim is 6 bases for V and 5 bases for J, with a gap of 14 bases between the germline ends.